This is a list of T cell receptor beta chains from one sample in a study of T cells after somatic rescue of genetic block. Libraries were prepared by immunoSEQ multiplex PCR; TCRdb keeps only in-frame clonotypes and omits some of them. The sample holds under 15,000 clones, 73% seen once. The sequenced material came from peripheral blood mononuclear cells (PBMCs). These receptors were taken from a boy aged 10-17 years. Each CDR3 is given without its conserved first and last residue. The order of the fields is V gene, CDR3 protein.

V gene: TRBV7-9
CDR3 protein: ASSLDRGGQETQY

V gene: TRBV5-1
CDR3 protein: ASSLDRGIYGYT

V gene: TRBV2
CDR3 protein: ASRSSLSNQPQH

V gene: TRBV6-5
CDR3 protein: ASRARGWVQPQH

V gene: TRBV14
CDR3 protein: ASSQGAGAREQY

V gene: TRBV9
CDR3 protein: ASSVAPDPRGLQETQY

V gene: TRBV18
CDR3 protein: ASSPPGGRDEQY

V gene: TRBV2
CDR3 protein: ASRLPVGTEAF

V gene: TRBV28
CDR3 protein: AAQWGQGARLAGYT

V gene: TRBV5-1
CDR3 protein: ASSLAFGQYNEQF

V gene: TRBV6-1
CDR3 protein: ASSYGLTEAF

V gene: TRBV5-1
CDR3 protein: ASSRWTGETQY

V gene: TRBV13
CDR3 protein: ASSLGDRGPTNEKLF

V gene: TRBV19
CDR3 protein: ASSTRGVTNEKLF

V gene: TRBV2
CDR3 protein: ASRSQGAKAGELF

V gene: TRBV7-9
CDR3 protein: ASSLVSGDRGDEQF

V gene: TRBV14
CDR3 protein: ASSLPGTGYYNEQF

V gene: TRBV13
CDR3 protein: ASSFQDTGELF

V gene: TRBV28
CDR3 protein: ASSSLGPYEQY

V gene: TRBV7-6
CDR3 protein: ASSLVGPRGGLYNEQF

V gene: TRBV19
CDR3 protein: ASRKLDRGSEAF

V gene: TRBV27
CDR3 protein: ASRRTGTYEQY

V gene: TRBV6-5
CDR3 protein: ASSYSGNYGYT

V gene: TRBV29-1
CDR3 protein: SVEQGIYGYT

V gene: TRBV6-5
CDR3 protein: ASSYSSGGPGEQF

V gene: TRBV21-1
CDR3 protein: ASSKYGTSPNEQF

V gene: TRBV6-5
CDR3 protein: ASSSGPRGETQY

V gene: TRBV5-4
CDR3 protein: ASSEGGSNQPQH

V gene: TRBV7-9
CDR3 protein: ASSLGGRTEAF

V gene: TRBV9
CDR3 protein: ASSVGGHPATGELF

V gene: TRBV11-2
CDR3 protein: ASSLGITTNEKLF

V gene: TRBV13
CDR3 protein: ASSLKGAGQGLRGYT

V gene: TRBV5-1
CDR3 protein: ASSLAVGLREETQY

V gene: TRBV6-1
CDR3 protein: ASSEIWGSGNTIY

V gene: TRBV13
CDR3 protein: ASSQPGLAGGRETQY

V gene: TRBV7-9
CDR3 protein: ASSLGEASGGYT

V gene: TRBV28
CDR3 protein: ASSTGPPRNYGYT

V gene: TRBV5-1
CDR3 protein: ASSTRGRGAGEGEQY

V gene: TRBV5-1
CDR3 protein: ASSLEPHNYGYT

V gene: TRBV7-6
CDR3 protein: ASSPRETQY

V gene: TRBV19
CDR3 protein: ASSIKTSSYEQF

V gene: TRBV9
CDR3 protein: ASSATVTGVGQETQY

V gene: TRBV30
CDR3 protein: AWRFRGHTDTQY

V gene: TRBV27
CDR3 protein: ASSLGGVSYNEQF

V gene: TRBV27
CDR3 protein: ASSRGLAGITQY

V gene: TRBV19
CDR3 protein: ARNSGEGSYNEQF

V gene: TRBV11-3
CDR3 protein: ASSWRFGTGGLEQY

V gene: TRBV5-1
CDR3 protein: ASSVTRHEYGYT

V gene: TRBV7-6
CDR3 protein: ASSLPRGPLSGGSYNEQF

V gene: TRBV19
CDR3 protein: ASSPRQGFSYEQY

V gene: TRBV5-6
CDR3 protein: ASSWGQVRANSPLH

V gene: TRBV18
CDR3 protein: ASSPQWQGDIQY

V gene: TRBV28
CDR3 protein: ASSPGTVPNQPQH